The rows below give T cell receptor beta chains drawn from one sample of a study of shared clonotypes between healthy human individuals. This table comes from immunoSEQ multiplex PCR, and its TCRdb copy is limited to in-frame clones, with some not included. The table lists about a million clones, approximately 80% of them singletons. The source material was memory CD4+ T cells from PBMCs. The receptors derive from a man between 18 and 29 years old in good health. Some clones in this sample may be carry-over from other donors' samples. CDR3s include the opening cysteine and the closing phenylalanine or tryptophan. D genes are given only for firm matches. A row's size may be missing; if present it is once, few, many or a size class.

J	D	size	V	CDR3	DNA
TRBJ1-5	NA	once	TRBV5-1	CASSFGGFDQPQHF	TGCGCCAGCAGCTTCGGGGGGTTTGATCAGCCCCAGCATTTT
TRBJ1-3	NA	NA	TRBV7-6	CASSFQQGAAGNTIYF	TGTGCCAGCAGCTTCCAGCAGGGCGCGGCTGGAAACACCATATATTTT
TRBJ2-5	NA	NA	TRBV28	CASSLGETQYF	TGTGCCAGCAGTTTAGGGGAGACCCAGTACTTC
TRBJ1-1	NA	NA	TRBV18	CASSSSQNTEAFF	TGTGCCAGCTCCTCCTCGCAGAACACTGAAGCTTTCTTT
TRBJ1-5	NA	many	TRBV18	CASSTHTGSNQPQHF	TGTGCCAGCTCAACCCATACGGGGAGCAATCAGCCCCAGCATTTT
TRBJ2-2	TRBD1	NA	TRBV7-9	CASSFHRGDPNTGELFF	TGTGCCAGCAGCTTTCACAGGGGAGACCCGAACACCGGGGAGCTGTTTTTT
TRBJ1-1	NA	few	TRBV10-3	CAISESGTVLGGIAFF	TGTGCCATCAGTGAGTCCGGGACGGTGCTGGGGGGGATAGCTTTCTTT
TRBJ2-1	NA	NA	TRBV27	CASSLWLSSYNEQFF	TGTGCCAGCAGTTTATGGCTATCCTCCTACAATGAGCAGTTCTTC
TRBJ1-2	NA	NA	TRBV4-2	CASSQDLRGFILSGYTF	TGTGCCAGCAGCCAAGATCTTAGAGGCTTCATTCTCTCTGGCTACACCTTC
TRBJ2-7	TRBD1	NA	TRBV7-8	CASSLRDRGSHEQYF	TGTGCCAGCAGCTTAAGGGACAGGGGCTCACACGAGCAGTACTTC
TRBJ2-1	NA	NA	TRBV28	CASWGSYNEQFF	TGTGCCAGCTGGGGGTCCTACAATGAGCAGTTCTTC
TRBJ2-1	NA	NA	TRBV7-9	CASSFQAGTYNEQFF	TGTGCCAGCAGCTTTCAAGCGGGCACATACAATGAGCAGTTCTTC
TRBJ2-1	TRBD2	NA	TRBV7-9	CASSFSGRAYNEQFF	TGTGCCAGCAGCTTCAGCGGGAGGGCCTACAATGAGCAGTTCTTC
TRBJ1-1	NA	NA	TRBV7-8	CASQRSEGLNTEAFF	TGTGCCAGCCAACGGTCCGAGGGCTTGAACACTGAAGCTTTCTTT
TRBJ2-1	TRBD2	NA	TRBV18	CASSPWTSGDFYNEQFF	TGTGCCAGCTCGCCTTGGACTAGCGGGGATTTCTACAATGAGCAGTTCTTC
TRBJ2-5	TRBD1	NA	TRBV5-1	CASSLLGQGQETQYF	TGCGCCAGCAGCCTACTGGGACAGGGACAAGAGACCCAGTACTTC
TRBJ2-7	TRBD1	NA	TRBV7-2	CASSPRDRGYSYEQYF	TGTGCCAGCAGCCCCCGGGACAGGGGGTACTCCTACGAGCAGTACTTC
TRBJ2-7	TRBD2	NA	TRBV7-6	CASSWTSGDYEQYF	TGTGCCAGCAGCTGGACTAGCGGGGACTACGAGCAGTACTTC
TRBJ1-4	NA	NA	TRBV4-2	CASRLPPSGKLFF	TGTGCCAGCAGGCTACCTCCATCTGGAAAACTGTTTTTT
TRBJ1-3	NA	few	TRBV9	CASSVVGTLGPGNTIYF	TGTGCCAGCAGCGTAGTTGGGACCTTGGGGCCTGGAAACACCATATATTTT
TRBJ1-1	TRBD1	NA	TRBV5-4	CASSPGQGYMNTEAFF	TGTGCCAGCAGCCCCGGACAGGGCTACATGAACACTGAAGCTTTCTTT
TRBJ2-5	NA	NA	TRBV29-1	CSDRQGKETQYF	TGCAGCGATCGCCAGGGAAAAGAGACCCAGTACTTC
TRBJ1-2	TRBD1	NA	TRBV28	CASSLAGGAYGYTF	TGTGCCAGCAGTTTGGCAGGGGGCGCGTATGGCTACACCTTC
TRBJ2-5	NA	NA	TRBV2	CASKTEVRETQYF	TGTGCCAGCAAAACCGAGGTGCGGGAGACCCAGTACTTC
TRBJ2-2	NA	once	TRBV29-1	CSVRGDPDTGELFF	TGCAGCGTTCGGGGCGATCCCGACACCGGGGAGCTGTTTTTT
TRBJ2-7	TRBD2	NA	TRBV4-1	CASSLVASGTRTYEQYF	TGCGCCAGCAGCCTAGTCGCTTCCGGGACTAGAACGTACGAGCAGTACTTC
TRBJ2-7	TRBD1	few	TRBV30	CAWSVQGLESYEQYF	TGTGCCTGGAGTGTACAGGGGCTAGAATCCTACGAGCAGTACTTC
TRBJ2-6	NA	few	TRBV29-1	CSVSAASSSGANVLTF	TGCAGCGTTAGCGCAGCTTCAAGCTCTGGGGCCAACGTCCTGACTTTC
TRBJ2-2	NA	NA	TRBV19	CASRAMGAGELFF	TGTGCCAGTAGGGCGATGGGGGCCGGGGAGCTGTTTTTT
TRBJ2-7	NA	NA	TRBV5-4	CASSARTASSYEQYF	TGTGCCAGCAGCGCGCGGACAGCCAGCTCCTACGAGCAGTACTTC
TRBJ1-1	TRBD1	few	TRBV10-3	CAISLNRGGDTEAFF	TGTGCCATCAGTCTTAACAGGGGCGGGGATACTGAAGCTTTCTTT
TRBJ2-7	NA	NA	TRBV28	CASSFPPGLDSYEQYF	TGTGCCAGCAGTTTCCCGCCCGGACTGGACTCCTACGAGCAGTACTTC
TRBJ1-2	TRBD1	NA	TRBV18	CASSQQGTGPYGYTF	TGTGCCAGCTCCCAACAAGGGACAGGGCCCTATGGCTACACCTTC
TRBJ2-1	NA	NA	TRBV6-6	CASSHGTRTVEQFF	TGTGCCAGCAGCCACGGGACGCGGACGGTTGAGCAGTTCTTC